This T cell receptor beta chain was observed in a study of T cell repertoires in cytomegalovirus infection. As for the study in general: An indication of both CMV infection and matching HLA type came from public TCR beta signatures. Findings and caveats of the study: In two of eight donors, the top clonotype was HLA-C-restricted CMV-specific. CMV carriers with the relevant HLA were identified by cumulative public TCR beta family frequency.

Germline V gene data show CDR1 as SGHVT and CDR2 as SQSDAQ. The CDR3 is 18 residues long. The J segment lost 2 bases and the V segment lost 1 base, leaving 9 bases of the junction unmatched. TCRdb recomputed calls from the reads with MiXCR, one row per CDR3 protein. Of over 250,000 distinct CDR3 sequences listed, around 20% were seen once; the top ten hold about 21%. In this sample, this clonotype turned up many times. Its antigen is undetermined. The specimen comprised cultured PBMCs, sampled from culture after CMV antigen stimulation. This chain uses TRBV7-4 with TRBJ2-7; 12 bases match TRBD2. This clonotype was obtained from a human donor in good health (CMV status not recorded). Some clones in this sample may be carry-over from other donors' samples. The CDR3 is CASSLVASGRALAYEQYF. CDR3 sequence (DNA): TGTGCCAGCAGCTTAGTGGCTAGCGGGAGGGCCTTGGCCTACGAGCAGTACTTC. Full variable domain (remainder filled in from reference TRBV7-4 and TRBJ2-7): GAGVSQSPRYKVAKRGRDVALRCDSISGHVTLYWYRQTLGQGSEVLTYSQSDAQRDKSGRPSGRFSAERPERSVSTLKIQRTEQGDSAVYLCASSLVASGRALAYEQYFGPGTRLTVT.